The present T cell receptor (beta chain) was sequenced within a study of T cell repertoires in cytomegalovirus infection. Study as a whole: Through public TCR beta signatures, both CMV infection and matching HLA type were indicated.

V lost 4 bases and J lost 9, with 17 bases in between. The germline V gene has CDR1 SGHRS and CDR2 YFSETQ. This CDR3 contains 14 residues. This clonotype was counted a few times. Antigen: not known. General observations from the study: In two of eight donors, the top clonotype was HLA-C-restricted CMV-specific.

One entry per CDR3 protein results from TCRdb running MiXCR on the reads. The table has 310,000 or so distinct CDR3 sequences, roughly 25% seen once. The input for sequencing was cultured PBMCs, taken from culture after CMV antigen stimulation. V is TRBV5-1 and J is TRBJ2-1, with D perhaps being TRBD1 or TRBD2 (5 bases each). The TCR comes from a human donor in good health (CMV status not recorded). Some clones in this sample may be carry-over from other donors' samples. The CDR3 here is CASSRIEGRGEQFF. The DNA for the CDR3 is TGCGCCAGCAGCCGGATTGAGGGGCGAGGTGAGCAGTTCTTC.